A single sample gave rise to the 32 T cell receptor beta chains below, sequenced in a study of T-cell reconstitution after alpha-beta-depleted transplantation in children. As it was prepared, the TCRbeta library received unique molecular identifiers. TCRdb reprocessed the PCR reads via MiXCR and lists one record per CDR3 protein. The repertoire holds 530,000 or so distinct CDR3 sequences, 20% to 30% seen once, with around 36% in the top ten. The input for sequencing was PBMCs, taken before TCRalphabeta/CD19-depleted stem cell transplant. The receptors were sampled from a boy under two years old with Wiskott-Aldrich syndrome, due to receive a stem cell transplant.

This clonotype showed up just a few times. The rearrangement joins TRBV2 to TRBJ1-6; 7 nucleotides match TRBD1. V shed 1 base and J 4 bases; nucleotides not matched to a gene: 7. Germline V CDR1 and CDR2: SNHLY, FYNNEI. This CDR3 spans 17 amino acids. The CDR3: CASSEGGTAKYNSPLHF. The CDR3, as DNA: TGTGCCAGCAGTGAAGGAGGGACAGCCAAATATAATTCACCCCTCCACTTT.

The V call is TRBV20-1, the J call TRBJ1-2, with 7 bases that match TRBD1. The V segment lost 4 bases and the J segment 6 bases; nucleotides outside the gene matches: 11. This CDR3 is built from 14 residues. The germline gives CDR1 DFQATT, CDR2 SNEGSKA (reference sequence). This CDR3 reads CSAILRRGQHGYTF. As DNA, the CDR3 is TGCAGTGCTATCCTGAGGAGGGGGCAACATGGCTACACCTTC.

CDR3 bases: TGTGCCAGCAGACTAAGGACTCCCTCGGCGGGCACAGATACGCAGTATTTT. Its translation: CASRLRTPSAGTDTQYF. The chain couples TRBV7-8 to TRBJ2-3; a possible D gene is TRBD2 (5 bases). CDR3 length: 17 residues. V was cut by 6 bases and J by 1 base, with 20 bases left in between. Germline lookup yields CDR1 SGHVS and CDR2 FQNEAQ.

This clonotype was observed a few times. The chain couples TRBV27 to TRBJ2-7, with TRBD1 identical over 9 bases. CDR3 length: 16 amino acids. Germline V gives CDR1 MNHEY, CDR2 SMNVEV (reference sequence). Unmatched junction bases numbered 11, after V lost 5 bases and J lost 3 bases. CDR3: CASSLKITGGGYEQYF. The CDR3 coding sequence is TGTGCCAGCAGTCTAAAAATAACAGGGGGCGGCTACGAGCAGTACTTC.

This clonotype came up a few times. The genes are TRBV15 and TRBJ2-6; D not resolved. The germline CDR1 and CDR2 sequences are LNHNV and YYDKDF (reference sequence). The CDR3 length is 14 residues. Trimming removed 6 bases from V and 0 bases from J, with 6 bases in between. The CDR3 DNA follows: TGTGCCACCAGTCTGTTCTCTGGGGCCAACGTCCTGACTTTC. Its protein is CATSLFSGANVLTF.

This clonotype was observed a handful of times. Here the CDR3 DNA reads TGTGCCAGCAGTACCGGGGCAAGTTCCAATGAGCAGTTCTTC. This encodes CASSTGASSNEQFF. The genes are TRBV12-3 or TRBV12-4 and TRBJ2-1; perhaps D is TRBD1 or TRBD2 (5 bases each). This CDR3 has 14 residues. V gave up 5 bases and J gave up 6 bases, with 14 bases separating them.

This clonotype was counted a few times. The rearrangement joins TRBV20-1 to TRBJ1-2, with no clear D. Trimming removed 3 bases at V and 3 bases at J, with 8 bases between. The CDR3 covers 12 residues. The germline V gene encodes CDR1 DFQATT and CDR2 SNEGSKA (reference sequence). The CDR3 DNA follows: TGCAGTGCTAGTGGCCGGGACTATGGCTACACCTTC. Encoded protein: CSASGRDYGYTF.

This clonotype was detected a few times. J is TRBJ1-1 and V is TRBV27; TRBD1 is a possible D gene (5 bases). Germline loops: CDR1 MNHEY, CDR2 SMNVEV (reference sequence). The CDR3 sequence is 12 residues long. Between the trimmed V and J ends, which lost 9 bases and 3 bases, there was a span of 11 bases. CDR3 DNA: TGTGCCAGACCGATCAGGGACACTGAAGCTTTCTTT. Translated: CARPIRDTEAFF.

This clonotype was counted between two and nine times. This chain joins TRBV7-3 and TRBJ2-3, with 9 bases fitting TRBD2. V shed 5 bases and J 0 bases; nucleotides not matched to a gene: 3. This CDR3 region has 15 residues. The germline gives CDR1 SGHTA, CDR2 FQGTGA. The CDR3 DNA reads TGTGCCAGCAGCCGACTAGCGGATAGCACAGATACGCAGTATTTT. It encodes CASSRLADSTDTQYF.

This clonotype has only a few counts. The chain is built from TRBV27 and TRBJ2-1, with D perhaps matching TRBD1 (6 bases). Germline values: CDR1 MNHEY, CDR2 SMNVEV (reference sequence). V was trimmed by 4 bases and J by 0 bases, leaving 13 bases between them. The CDR3 covers 16 residues. CDR3: CASSSYRDGSYNEQFF. The CDR3 DNA follows: TGTGCCAGCAGTTCGTACAGGGACGGCTCCTACAATGAGCAGTTCTTC.

This clonotype was seen just once. The rearrangement joins TRBV3-1 to TRBJ2-5; 7 bases map to TRBD2. This CDR3 region has 16 residues. Germline values: CDR1 LGHDT, CDR2 YNNKEL (reference sequence). V trimming: 3 bases; J trimming: 5 bases; junction bases outside the gene matches: 12. This CDR3 is CASSHGGLVEFETQYF. CDR3 DNA: TGTGCCAGCAGCCACGGAGGACTAGTAGAATTCGAGACCCAGTACTTC.

This clonotype appeared a few times. The chain joins TRBV12-3 or TRBV12-4 to TRBJ2-5; 11 nucleotides match TRBD2. Trimming removed 5 bases from V and 5 bases from J; junction bases left unmatched: 4. This CDR3 is built from 14 residues. Here the CDR3 DNA reads TGTGCCAGCAGTCTGGGGACTAGCGGTGAGACCCAGTACTTC. Translation: CASSLGTSGETQYF.

The chain links TRBV5-1 to TRBJ2-1; 12 positions agree with TRBD2. The germline gives CDR1 SGHRS, CDR2 YFSETQ. This CDR3 has 14 residues. The junction had 3 bases not matched to a gene; V was cut back by 4 bases and J by 7 bases. The CDR3 region is CASSRGTSGNEQFF. In DNA, the CDR3 is TGCGCCAGCAGCCGCGGGACTAGCGGGAATGAGCAGTTCTTC.

This clonotype was seen a handful of times. Written as DNA, the CDR3 is TGCGCCAGCAGCTTGGGGTCGAGGGGCAGCGACTACGAGCAGTACTTC. The encoded protein is CASSLGSRGSDYEQYF. The chain links TRBV5-1 to TRBJ2-7; either TRBD1 or TRBD2 may fit D (5 bases each). V was shortened by 0 bases and J by 3 bases, with 16 bases between the two germline ends. This CDR3 contains 16 residues. In germline, CDR1 is SGHRS, CDR2 YFSETQ.

This clonotype was found a few times. The rearrangement links TRBV24-1 to TRBJ2-2, with D unresolved. V was clipped by 4 bases and J by 6 bases, with 5 bases between them. The CDR3 covers 12 residues. CDR1 and CDR2 (germline): KGHDR, SFDVKD. The CDR3 loop is CATSDEAGELFF. The DNA of the CDR3 is TGTGCCACCAGTGACGAAGCCGGGGAGCTGTTTTTT.

This clonotype was counted only a few times. The V gene is TRBV5-4, the J gene TRBJ2-1; no firm D call. CDR3 length equals 16 residues. From germline, CDR1 is SGHNT and CDR2 YYREEE (reference sequence). V lost 4 bases and J 0 bases, leaving 14 bases between the germline ends. The CDR3 coding sequence is TGTGCCAGCAGCGCCCCAAAGGTGGCCTCCTACAATGAGCAGTTCTTC. This codes for CASSAPKVASYNEQFF.

V and J are TRBV6-6 and TRBJ1-5; D gene unclear. The CDR3 sequence is 12 residues long. V was pared by 0 bases and J by 7 bases, with 4 bases between. Germline V lookup: CDR1 MNHNY, CDR2 SVGAGI (reference sequence). The DNA of the CDR3 is TGTGCCAGCAGTTACTCGAGACAGCCCCAGCATTTT. Its protein product is CASSYSRQPQHF.

In DNA, the CDR3 is TGTGCCAGCAGCCAAAGCCTCGGGACTAGCGGACAGTACTTC. Protein: CASSQSLGTSGQYF. The rearrangement joins TRBV6-1 to TRBJ2-7; 11 bases map to TRBD2. V was pared by 6 bases and J by 10 bases, with 11 bases of the junction left unmatched. The CDR3 spans 14 residues. From germline, CDR1 is MNHNS and CDR2 SASEGT.

The gene calls are TRBV5-1 and TRBJ2-7; D remains unclear. Trimming cost V 1 base and J 1 base, with 18 bases left between them. CDR1 is SGHRS and CDR2 is YFSETQ in the germline V gene. CDR3 length: 17 amino acids. This chain's CDR3 is CASSLQMLTGSSYEQYF. Written as DNA, the CDR3 is TGCGCCAGCAGCTTGCAAATGTTGACGGGTAGTTCCTACGAGCAGTACTTC.

There are many counts of this clonotype. This chain joins TRBV28 and TRBJ2-2; D may match TRBD1 or TRBD2 (5 bases each). The CDR3 consists of 15 residues. Germline CDR1 is MDHEN and CDR2 is SYDVKM. V gave up 8 bases and J gave up 0 bases, with 13 bases separating them. CDR3 in amino acids: CASSQPGPNTGELFF. The CDR3 DNA is TGTGCCAGCTCTCAACCGGGGCCGAACACCGGGGAGCTGTTTTTT.

This clonotype was picked up many times. The V call is TRBV7-2, the J call TRBJ2-5; D is possibly TRBD2 (7 bases). The CDR3 contains 14 residues. Germline loops: CDR1 SGHTA, CDR2 FQGNSA. The V end lost 0 bases, the J end lost 5 bases, and 10 bases lay between the germline ends. In DNA form, the CDR3 reads TGTGCCAGCAGCTTAGCGGGGGGGCCGGAGACCCAGTACTTC. Protein product: CASSLAGGPETQYF.

The chain combines TRBV20-1 with TRBJ1-6, with TRBD1 matching 9 bases. Unmatched junction bases numbered 2, after V lost 0 bases and J lost 8 bases. The CDR3 has 14 amino acids. CDR1 is DFQATT, CDR2 SNEGSKA, per germline (reference sequence). The DNA of the CDR3 is TGCAGTGCTAGAGAGGACAGGGGCTATTCACCCCTCCACTTT. Amino acids: CSAREDRGYSPLHF.

This clonotype was observed a few times. The rearrangement uses TRBV3-1 and TRBJ2-2; perhaps TRBD2 as D (5 bases). CDR3 length: 16 residues. Trimming took off 0 bases at V and 4 bases at J, with 12 bases between the two ends. Germline V gives CDR1 LGHDT, CDR2 YNNKEL (reference sequence). The CDR3 DNA reads TGTGCCAGCAGCCAAGATTGGACTCTAGGCACCGGGGAGCTGTTTTTT. This encodes CASSQDWTLGTGELFF.

The J gene is TRBJ1-5, the V gene TRBV5-5, with 9 positions matching TRBD1. This CDR3 has 14 amino acids. Trimming took 4 bases from V and 5 from J; bases not matched to a gene: 4. Germline values: CDR1 SGHKS, CDR2 YYEKEE (reference sequence). The CDR3 sequence is CASSRDREDQPQHF. In nucleotides, the CDR3 is TGTGCCAGCAGCCGGGACAGGGAAGATCAGCCCCAGCATTTT.

The rearrangement joins TRBV28 to TRBJ1-1; D unclear. The CDR3 spans 14 residues. Germline-derived CDR1 and CDR2 are MDHEN and SYDVKM. Trimming shortened V by 6 bases and J by 2 bases, and 13 bases separated the two germline ends. CDR3 sequence: CASRIRSVNTEAFF. CDR3 nucleotides: TGTGCCAGCAGAATCCGATCAGTTAACACTGAAGCTTTCTTT.

This chain joins TRBV7-2 and TRBJ2-1; 15 bases line up with TRBD2. Per germline, CDR1 SGHTA and CDR2 FQGNSA. The CDR3 has 15 residues. With V trimmed by 4 bases and J by 9 bases, 4 bases remained unmatched. Here the CDR3 DNA reads TGTGCCAGCAGCTCTGGACTAGCGGGAGGGCGTGAGCAGTTCTTC. Protein sequence: CASSSGLAGGREQFF.

The genes are TRBV12-3 or TRBV12-4 and TRBJ1-2; no reliable D call. The CDR3 has 11 amino acids. V shed 5 bases and J shed 4 bases, with 5 bases lying between them. Here the CDR3 reads CASSGGYGYTF. The CDR3 DNA is TGTGCCAGCAGTGGTGGCTATGGCTACACCTTC.

The chain is built from TRBV5-5 and TRBJ1-2; D gene ambiguous. The germline V gene has CDR1 SGHKS and CDR2 YYEKEE (reference sequence). CDR3 length: 14 residues. V lost 0 bases and J lost 4, with 10 bases in between. CDR3 coding DNA: TGTGCCAGCAGCTTGGGGTGGCCGAGCTATGGCTACACCTTC. It is translated as CASSLGWPSYGYTF. Full variable domain (missing parts from reference TRBV5-5 and TRBJ1-2): DAGVTQSPTHLIKTRGQQVTLRCSPISGHKSVSWYQQVLGQGPQFIFQYYEKEERGRGNFPDRFSARQFPNYSSELNVNALLLGDSALYLCASSLGWPSYGYTFGSGTRLTVV.

The chain has TRBV28 and TRBJ2-7; D not resolved. The CDR3 is made up of 16 amino acids. Germline loops: CDR1 MDHEN, CDR2 SYDVKM. The V gene lost 1 base and the J gene lost 4 bases, with 17 bases spanning the gap. The CDR3 DNA reads TGTGCCAGCAGTTTATCTGACACACCGAGCTTATACGAGCAGTACTTC. It is translated as CASSLSDTPSLYEQYF.

This clonotype was counted between two and nine times. The rearrangement joins TRBV29-1 to TRBJ1-4; D call uncertain. Between the trimmed V and J ends, which lost 5 bases and 8 bases, there was a span of 12 bases. This CDR3 contains 12 residues. Per germline, CDR1 SQVTM and CDR2 ANQGSEA. The chain's CDR3 is CSVSVGGEKLFF. As DNA, the CDR3 is TGCAGCGTTTCCGTAGGAGGGGAAAAACTGTTTTTT.

This clonotype was picked up many times. CDR3 residues: CASSRTGSNQPQHF. Here the CDR3 DNA reads TGTGCCAGCAGCCGGACAGGGTCCAATCAGCCCCAGCATTTT. The V call is TRBV12-3 or TRBV12-4, the J call TRBJ1-5; 8 bases map to TRBD1. The CDR3 loop spans 14 amino acids. V was clipped by 6 bases and J by 3 bases; unmatched bases: 4.

V is TRBV28 and J is TRBJ1-2, with TRBD1 as a possible D gene (6 bases). Germline V gene sequence: CDR1 MDHEN, CDR2 SYDVKM. V was pared by 7 bases and J by 5 bases, with 17 bases between. The length of the CDR3 is 14 residues. The CDR3 DNA reads as TGTGCCAGCAATTTTCGGGGGCGGGGGTATGGCTACACCTTC. Its protein is CASNFRGRGYGYTF.